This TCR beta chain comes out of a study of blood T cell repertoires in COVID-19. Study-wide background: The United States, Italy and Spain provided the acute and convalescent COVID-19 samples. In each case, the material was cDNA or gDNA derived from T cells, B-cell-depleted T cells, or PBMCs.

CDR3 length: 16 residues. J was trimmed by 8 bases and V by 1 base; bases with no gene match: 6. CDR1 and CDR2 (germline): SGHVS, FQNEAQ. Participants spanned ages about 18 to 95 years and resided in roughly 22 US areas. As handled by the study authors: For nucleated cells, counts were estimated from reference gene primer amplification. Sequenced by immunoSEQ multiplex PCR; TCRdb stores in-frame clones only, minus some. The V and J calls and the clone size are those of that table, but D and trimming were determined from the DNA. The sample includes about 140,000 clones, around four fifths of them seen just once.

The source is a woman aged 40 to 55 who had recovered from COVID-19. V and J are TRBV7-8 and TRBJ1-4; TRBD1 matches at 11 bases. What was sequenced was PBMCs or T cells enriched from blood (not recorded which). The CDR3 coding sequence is TGTGCCAGCAGCTTAGGGACAGGGGGCGCACGGGAAAAACTGTTTTTT. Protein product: CASSLGTGGAREKLFF. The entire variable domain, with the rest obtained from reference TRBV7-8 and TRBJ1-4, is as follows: GAGVSQSPRYKVAKRGQDVALRCDPISGHVSLFWYQQALGQGPEFLTYFQNEAQLDKSGLPSDRFFAERPEGSVSTLKIQRTQQEDSAVYLCASSLGTGGAREKLFFGSGTQLSVL.